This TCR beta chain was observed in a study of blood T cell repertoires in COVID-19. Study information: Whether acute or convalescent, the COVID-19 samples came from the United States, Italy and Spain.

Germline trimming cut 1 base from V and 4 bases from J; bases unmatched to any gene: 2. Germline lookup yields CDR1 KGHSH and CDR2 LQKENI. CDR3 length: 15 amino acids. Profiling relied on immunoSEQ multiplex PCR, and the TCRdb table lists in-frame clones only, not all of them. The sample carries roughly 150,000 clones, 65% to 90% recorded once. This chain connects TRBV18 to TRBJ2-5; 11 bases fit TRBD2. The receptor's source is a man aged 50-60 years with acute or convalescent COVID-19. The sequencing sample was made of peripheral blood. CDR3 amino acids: CASSPLAGGRETQYF. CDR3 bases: TGTGCCAGCTCACCACTAGCGGGGGGGCGAGAGACCCAGTACTTC.